The next 17 T cell receptor beta chains were all read from a single sample in a study of vaccination effects on CD4 cells after COVID-19. Sequencing used immunoSEQ multiplex PCR; TCRdb keeps in-frame clones, though not all of them. Of under 60,000 clones listed, approximately 65% are singletons. Their cognate antigens are unknown. When around ten days of culture had elapsed, CD4+ T cells were isolated. The source was CD4+ T cells from PBMCs cultured without peptide, collected before COVID-19 vaccination. The source is a human donor who received a COVID-19 vaccine.

The V gene is TRBV4-3, the J gene TRBJ2-5; no firm D call. V was shortened by 0 bases and J by 7 bases, with 12 bases between the two germline ends. This CDR3 region has 14 residues. Germline lookup yields CDR1 LGHNA and CDR2 YSLEER. The CDR3 here is CASSQDTTVWTQYF. The CDR3 bases are TGCGCCAGCAGCCAAGACACCACCGTATGGACCCAGTACTTC.

The rearrangement links TRBV7-9 to TRBJ1-3; D gene unclear. CDR3 size: 13 residues. Looked up from germline, CDR1 is SEHNR and CDR2 is FQNEAQ (reference sequence). Trimming took 3 bases from V and 2 from J, leaving 5 bases between them. The CDR3 region has the DNA TGTGCCAGCAGCTTTAGGACTGGAAACACCATATATTTT. This sequence encodes CASSFRTGNTIYF.

This clone was observed a few times. The chain uses TRBV7-9 and TRBJ1-2; weak D call: TRBD1 (6 bases). Trimming removed 1 base from V and 4 bases from J, with 19 bases in between. This CDR3 is 17 amino acids long. Germline CDR1 is SEHNR and CDR2 is FQNEAQ (reference sequence). This CDR3 is CASSLVQGRLETYGYTF. CDR3 DNA sequence: TGTGCCAGCAGCTTAGTACAGGGTCGGTTAGAAACCTATGGCTACACCTTC.

This clone was counted a few times. The rearrangement joins TRBV2 to TRBJ1-5; maybe TRBD1 (6 bases). Germline CDR1 SNHLY, CDR2 FYNNEI. This CDR3 spans 14 amino acids. V dropped 2 bases and J dropped 3 bases, with 8 bases sitting between them. The CDR3 sequence is CASSEQGLNQPQHF. CDR3 coding DNA: TGTGCCAGCAGTGAACAGGGGCTCAATCAGCCCCAGCATTTT.

V usage is TRBV2 and J usage is TRBJ1-6; D unclear. The V end lost 4 bases, the J end lost 0 bases, and 7 bases lay between the germline ends. The CDR3 totals 15 residues. Germline-derived CDR1 and CDR2 are SNHLY and FYNNEI. The CDR3 region has the DNA TGTGCCAGCAGTGTCAGTAGCTCCTATAATTCACCCCTCCACTTT. This translates into CASSVSSSYNSPLHF.

This clone is judged medium-sized (0.01 to 0.1%). V and J are TRBV10-3 and TRBJ2-1; D unclear. V dropped 6 bases and J dropped 6 bases, with 12 bases sitting between them. Germline-derived CDR1 and CDR2 are ENHRY and SYGVKD. This CDR3 contains 13 residues. Here the CDR3 DNA reads TGTGCCATCAGCCAGGTAGCCCCCAATGAGCAGTTCTTC. It encodes CAISQVAPNEQFF.

The V call is TRBV5-3, the J call TRBJ1-2, with 7 nucleotides matching TRBD1. TRBV5-3 is annotated as an ORF whose role is uncertain. The CDR3 extends over 13 amino acids. V dropped 10 bases and J dropped 2; count of bases not matched to a gene: 8. The CDR3 nucleotides read TGTGCCCGTCAGGGGGGAGGGAACTATGGCTACACCTTC. This sequence encodes CARQGGGNYGYTF.

This clone has more than one count but fewer than ten. V usage is TRBV6-5 and J usage is TRBJ2-5; possibly TRBD2 for D (6 bases). This CDR3 has 12 amino acids. Germline V gives CDR1 MNHEY, CDR2 SVGAGI. The V gene lost 10 bases and the J gene lost 5 bases, with 14 bases spanning the gap. The CDR3 here is CATAGGTETQYF. CDR3 nucleotides: TGTGCCACTGCCGGGGGAACGGAGACCCAGTACTTC.

This chain links TRBV19 with TRBJ2-6; the match to TRBD1 covers 7 bases. CDR1 and CDR2 (germline): LNHDA, SQIVND (reference sequence). Trimming at V came to 10 bases and at J to 3 bases, leaving 6 bases not matched to a gene. The CDR3 sequence is 14 residues long. Here the CDR3 DNA reads TGTGCCACCTACAGGGGCGGTGGGGCCAACGTCCTGACTTTC. Translated: CATYRGGGANVLTF.

CDR3 amino acids: CASSPRQSGANVLTF. In DNA, the CDR3 is TGTGCCAGCAGCCCCCGACAGTCTGGGGCCAACGTCCTGACTTTC. The chain carries TRBV3-1 (or the pseudogene TRBV3-2) and TRBJ2-6; D possibly corresponds to TRBD1 (5 bases). This CDR3 has 15 residues. Per germline, CDR1 LGHDT and CDR2 YNNKEL (reference sequence). Trimming removed 4 bases at V and 1 base at J, with 8 bases between.

This chain joins TRBV7-9 and TRBJ1-1, with a possible D match to TRBD1 (5 bases). Germline V lookup: CDR1 SEHNR, CDR2 FQNEAQ (reference sequence). V lost 5 bases and J 1 base, leaving 11 bases between the germline ends. CDR3 length: 14 amino acids. CDR3 amino acids: CASSLLGGNTEAFF. The CDR3, as DNA: TGTGCCAGCAGCCTCCTGGGGGGGAACACTGAAGCTTTCTTT.

The chain links TRBV30 to TRBJ1-4; weak D call: TRBD1 (5 bases). The CDR3 extends over 14 amino acids. V gave up 0 bases and J gave up 5 bases, with 10 bases separating them. The germline CDR1 and CDR2 sequences are GTSNPN and SVGIG (reference sequence). CDR3 coding DNA: TGTGCCTGGAGTGTACAAGGGGCGAATGAAAAACTGTTTTTT. The encoded protein is CAWSVQGANEKLFF.

The CDR3 sequence is CASSPEGRRARHEQYF. The CDR3 region has the DNA TGTGCCAGCAGCCCCGAGGGTAGGAGGGCTCGACACGAGCAGTACTTC. This sequence joins TRBV3-1 (or the pseudogene TRBV3-2) and TRBJ2-7; possible D gene TRBD2, 6 bases. V lost 4 bases to trimming and J lost 5 bases, with 21 bases between them. Germline CDR1 LGHDT, CDR2 YNNKEL (reference sequence). The CDR3 runs 16 residues.

The chain links TRBV20-1 to TRBJ2-3, with 11 bases that match TRBD2. Germline CDR1 is DFQATT and CDR2 is SNEGSKA (reference sequence). The CDR3 loop spans 16 amino acids. V was pared by 3 bases and J by 0 bases, with 5 bases of the junction left unmatched. This chain's CDR3 is CSASEGTSGSTDTQYF. Here the CDR3 DNA reads TGCAGTGCTAGTGAAGGGACTAGCGGTAGCACAGATACGCAGTATTTT.

The genes are TRBV9 and TRBJ1-1; 9 bases align to TRBD1. CDR3 length: 14 amino acids. Germline CDR1 SGDLS, CDR2 YYNGEE. V trimming: 7 bases; J trimming: 2 bases; junction bases outside the gene matches: 6. CDR3 residues: CASGTGQVNTEAFF. The CDR3 bases are TGTGCCAGCGGGACAGGGCAAGTCAACACTGAAGCTTTCTTT.

This chain connects TRBV5-6 to TRBJ2-7, with no clear D. The CDR3 totals 14 residues. Germline V gene data show CDR1 as SGHDT and CDR2 as YYEEEE. The germline V and J ends were trimmed by 3 bases and 1 base, with 11 bases remaining between them. The CDR3 nucleotides are TGTGCCAGCAGCTCGAGGCCAGGATCCTACGAGCAGTACTTC. Translated: CASSSRPGSYEQYF.

CDR3 sequence reads: CTSGACDRAYEQYF. CDR3 coding DNA: TGCACCAGCGGCGCTTGTGACAGGGCCTACGAGCAGTACTTC. The chain employs TRBV1 and TRBJ2-7; no DNA check was done on the table's D call, TRBD1. TRBV1 is listed as a pseudogene. The CDR3 extends over 14 amino acids.